This entry is about one TCR beta chain. Original processing notes: By means of reference gene primer amplification, nucleated cell counts were estimated. Produced via immunoSEQ multiplex PCR; TCRdb's table is partial and in-frame only. V and J calls and clone size are given by that table; D and trimming were obtained from the DNA. The table has 300,000 to 450,000 clones, 81% seen once; the top ten hold more than 1%. The data belong to a study of blood T cell repertoires in COVID-19. The wider study: Sites in the United States, Italy and Spain provided acute and convalescent COVID-19 samples. T cells, B-cell-depleted T cells, or PBMCs supplied cDNA or gDNA.

Sequencing input: peripheral blood. The TCR comes from a human donor with acute or convalescent COVID-19. The donor label of this sample is uncertain.

The CDR3 DNA reads TGTGCCAGCAGCCACGGTTCCTACGAGCAGTACTTC. This sequence encodes CASSHGSYEQYF. The chain has TRBV7-2 and TRBJ2-7; D is ambiguous. V was clipped by 5 bases and J by 1 base, with 6 bases between them. The CDR3 is made up of 12 amino acids. The germline V gene has CDR1 SGHTA and CDR2 FQGNSA.